These T cell receptor beta chains were read from a single sample in a study of cytomegalovirus exposure and HLA in healthy donors. The repertoire was sequenced with immunoSEQ multiplex PCR; TCRdb's copy has only in-frame clones and lacks some. The table includes approximately 120,000 clones, roughly 85% detected once. The sample consisted of PBMCs. The source is a woman aged 25 to 39 in good health and CMV-seropositive. The CDR3 runs from the conserved cysteine through the conserved F or W. The D gene is left open where the match is weak.

V gene	J gene	D gene	CDR3 DNA	CDR3 protein
TRBV9	TRBJ2-7	.	TGTGCCAGCAGCGTGGGGGGACAGTACTACGAGCAGTACTTC	CASSVGGQYYEQYF
TRBV2	TRBJ1-1	.	TGTGCCAGCAGTGAAGGGGGGCAGAACACTGAAGCTTTCTTT	CASSEGGQNTEAFF
TRBV7-9	TRBJ2-6	.	TGTTCCAGCAGCTTGACAGTCTCTGGGGCCAACGTCCTGACTTTC	CSSSLTVSGANVLTF
TRBV28	TRBJ2-7	TRBD1	TGTGCCAGCAGTTTAAGGTGGGACAGCCCTTACGAGCAGTACTTC	CASSLRWDSPYEQYF
TRBV18	TRBJ1-1	.	TGTGCCAGCCTAAAACAGGGCAGGGACACTGAAGCTTTCTTT	CASLKQGRDTEAFF
TRBV13	TRBJ2-2	TRBD1	TGTGCCAGCAGCTTAAGAACAGGGGACACCGGGGAGCTGTTTTTT	CASSLRTGDTGELFF
TRBV27	TRBJ2-7	TRBD1	TGTGCCAGCAGTTCAAAAGGGGGCCGCGGGTACGAGCAGTACTTC	CASSSKGGRGYEQYF
TRBV9	TRBJ2-2	TRBD2	TGTGCCAGCAGGCCTCCCGGCGGGGGGCCGGACACCGGGGAGCTGTTTTTT	CASRPPGGGPDTGELFF
TRBV28	TRBJ1-3	.	TGTGCCAGCACCTCCTTCTCTGGAAACACCATATATTTT	CASTSFSGNTIYF
TRBV21-1	TRBJ2-6	.	TGTGCCAGCATAGTTCGCCCATCTGGGGCCAACGTCCTGACTTTC	CASIVRPSGANVLTF
TRBV6-5	TRBJ1-2	.	TGTGCCAGCAGTTACGGGGCGGTTAACTATGGCTACACCTTC	CASSYGAVNYGYTF
TRBV6-5	TRBJ1-2	.	TGTGCCAGCAGTTACAGGCAGGGAAGGACTAACTATGGCTACACCTTC	CASSYRQGRTNYGYTF
TRBV28	TRBJ2-7	.	TGTGCCAGCAGTTCGGGGGGCGTTCGGTACGAGCAGTACTTC	CASSSGGVRYEQYF
TRBV30	TRBJ2-7	TRBD2	TGTGCCTGGAGACCGGGCGGGAGTCGCTACGAGCAGTACTTC	CAWRPGGSRYEQYF
TRBV27	TRBJ2-7	.	TGTGCCAGCAGTTTATCTCAAGGGGACAAGGCCTACGAGCAGTACTTC	CASSLSQGDKAYEQYF
TRBV9	TRBJ2-1	TRBD2	TGTGCCAGCAGCGTCCGTCGACTAGCGGAGGGGGATGAGCAGTTCTTC	CASSVRRLAEGDEQFF
TRBV28	TRBJ2-3	TRBD2	TGTGCCAGCAGTACCACGGGACTACCCCCTCTCACAGATACGCAGTATTTT	CASSTTGLPPLTDTQYF
TRBV5-1	TRBJ1-2	.	TGCGCCAGCAGCTTGGGGGACTTCTATGGCTACACCTTC	CASSLGDFYGYTF
TRBV10-3	TRBJ2-1	TRBD2	TGTGCCATCAATCAGCGGGGACTTCCTAGGGATGAGCAGTTCTTC	CAINQRGLPRDEQFF